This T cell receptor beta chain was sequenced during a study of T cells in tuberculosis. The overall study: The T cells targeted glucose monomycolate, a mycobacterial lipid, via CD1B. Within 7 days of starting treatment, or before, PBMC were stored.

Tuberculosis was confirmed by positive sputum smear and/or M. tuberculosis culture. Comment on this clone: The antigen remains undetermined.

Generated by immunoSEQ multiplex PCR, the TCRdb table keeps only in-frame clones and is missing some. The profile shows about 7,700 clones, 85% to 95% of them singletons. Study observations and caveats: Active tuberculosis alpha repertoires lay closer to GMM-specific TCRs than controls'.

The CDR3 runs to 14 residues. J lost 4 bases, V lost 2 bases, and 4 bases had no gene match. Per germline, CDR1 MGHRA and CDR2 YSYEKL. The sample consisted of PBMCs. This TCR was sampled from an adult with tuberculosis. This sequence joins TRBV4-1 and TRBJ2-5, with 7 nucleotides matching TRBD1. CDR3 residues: CASSQTGVIETQYF. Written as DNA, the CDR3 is TGCGCCAGCAGCCAAACAGGGGTGATAGAGACCCAGTACTTC.